This T cell receptor beta chain comes out of a study of blood T cell repertoires in COVID-19 (dated by TCRdb to the early 2020s). With respect to the entire study: Collaborator samples came from the United States, Italy and Spain and covered acute and convalescent phases of COVID-19. The material from the prospective study consisted of cDNA or gDNA derived from T cells, B-cell-depleted T cells, or PBMCs. The dataset comprised deeply sampled blood TCRbeta repertoires from subjects exposed to, actively infected with, or recovered from COVID-19. The repertoires were released in a freely available public database meant as a resource for research on the immune response to SARS-CoV-2. Samples came from the ongoing ImmuneRACE study (first 160 participants) plus 1,254 subjects from 6 global collaborators. Nearly every sample came with metadata listing a de-identified subject ID, COVID-19 status, age in years and sex. Where HLA class I and class II types were available, the types were taken from metadata supplied by the sample provider, not from assay-based typing. Study-wide findings and limitations: Clinical and demographic metadata were provided uncurated, with the amount varying by source and participant.

The collaborating institutions used their own protocols to collect whole blood in K2EDTA tubes. For TCRbeta analysis, collaborators shipped samples as frozen whole blood, isolated PBMCs, or DNA extracted from either of those sample types. The immunoSEQ Assay, a bias-controlled multiplex PCR, was used to amplify TCRbeta CDR3 regions from genomic DNA. Per the authors' processing: Nucleated cell counts per sample were estimated from amplification of reference gene primers within the assay. To quantify the absolute abundance of each unique TCRbeta CDR3 rearrangement, sequence reads were collapsed and filtered. Productive Simpson clonality was computed per sample as the square root of Simpson's diversity index over productive rearrangements. TCRdb stores this immuneACCESS table with in-frame sequences only. Part of the clones is absent; in the studies checked, under half of the shortfall reflects unresolved V genes, and no reason is known for the rest. For V, J and clone size, that table is used; D and trimming come from the DNA. The sample contains some 130,000 clones, more than 85% of them found a single time. The ten biggest clones cover 2.5% to 3.5% of the sample.

Via the germline V gene (reference sequence), CDR1 is SGHNT and CDR2 YYREEE. After removal of 3 bases from V and 1 base from J, the junction retains 7 bases not matched to a gene. There are 16 amino acids in the CDR3, from cysteine to phenylalanine inclusive. The retained sequence is limited to the CDR3, 48 bases, with the frame set at the first base. As regards this clone: What this receptor recognizes is not known. The input lacks base qualities; no much larger clone sits a single base away.

Sequenced input: peripheral blood. This clonotype was sampled from a man between 60 and 70 years old with active or convalescent COVID-19. This chain is built from TRBV5-4 and TRBJ2-7, and TRBD2 matches 10 of the central bases. Here the CDR3 is given as CASSSQREGRSYEQYF. The DNA sequence reads TGTGCCAGCAGCTCACAGCGGGAGGGCCGTTCCTACGAGCAGTACTTC.